This T cell receptor beta chain stems from a study of blood T cell repertoires in COVID-19. The wider study: The United States, Italy and Spain supplied acute and convalescent COVID-19 samples. The cDNA or gDNA used as material had been derived from T cells, B-cell-depleted T cells, or PBMCs.

There are 12 residues in the CDR3. Germline lookup yields CDR1 LNHDA and CDR2 SQIVND (reference sequence). V dropped 6 bases and J dropped 8; count of bases not matched to a gene: 6. In the authors' methods: Reference gene primer amplification gave estimated nucleated cell counts. Generated by immunoSEQ multiplex PCR, the TCRdb table keeps only in-frame clones and is missing some. The V and J calls and the clone size are those of that table, but D and trimming were determined from the DNA. This table has 400,000 to 500,000 clones, 86% appearing once. The chain has TRBV19 and TRBJ1-1, with 7 bases identical to TRBD1. The sequence was obtained from a woman aged 25 to 39 with active or convalescent COVID-19. Sequencing was done on a sample of peripheral blood. CDR3 protein: CASSRQGLEAFF. Written as DNA, the CDR3 is TGTGCCAGTAGCCGACAGGGATTGGAAGCTTTCTTT. Full variable domain (rest looked up from reference TRBV19 and TRBJ1-1): DGGITQSPKYLFRKEGQNVTLSCEQNLNHDAMYWYRQDPGQGLRLIYYSQIVNDFQKGDIAEGYSVSREKKESFPLTVTSAQKNPTAFYLCASSRQGLEAFFGQGTRLTVV.